A selection of T cell receptor beta chains follows, all from one sample in a study of shared clonotypes between healthy human individuals. Profiling relied on immunoSEQ multiplex PCR, and the TCRdb table lists in-frame clones only, not all of them. The data show 900,000 to 1,200,000 clones, with around 82% seen just once and 0.55% to 0.7% held by the top ten. The specimen was memory CD4+ T cells from PBMCs. The receptors come from a man between 18 and 35 years old in good health. Some clones in this sample may be carry-over from other donors' samples. Both conserved end residues are part of each CDR3. The D gene is left open where the match is weak. The size field is filled for only some rows; it gives once, few, many or a size class.

d_gene	abundance	v_gene	j_gene	CDR3nt	CDR3aa
TRBD2	NA	TRBV7-6	TRBJ2-1	TGTGCCAGCAGCTTAGCGTATGGGACTAGCGGGAGGCGGCCTGGGAATGAGCAGTTCTTC	CASSLAYGTSGRRPGNEQFF
NA	NA	TRBV7-2	TRBJ1-4	TGTGCCAGCAGCTTAGAGGGAACCGGCGAAAAACTGTTTTTT	CASSLEGTGEKLFF
TRBD2	NA	TRBV2	TRBJ2-3	TGTGCCAGCAGGGGGAGGACTAGTAACGCAGATACGCAGTATTTT	CASRGRTSNADTQYF
NA	NA	TRBV10-3	TRBJ2-1	TGTGCCATCAGTGAGGCACCAGTGTACTCTGAGCAGTTCTTC	CAISEAPVYSEQFF
NA	NA	TRBV5-6	TRBJ2-5	TGTGCCAGCAGCACGTGGGACCTACAAGAGACCCAGTACTTC	CASSTWDLQETQYF
TRBD2	once	TRBV28	TRBJ2-1	TGTGCCAGCACCGATGGGACTAGCGGGGCCAATGAGCAGTTCTTC	CASTDGTSGANEQFF
TRBD1	NA	TRBV27	TRBJ2-7	TGTGCCAGCAGTTCCGGGACAGGGGGCCGCGAGCAGTACTTC	CASSSGTGGREQYF
TRBD1	NA	TRBV11-3	TRBJ2-7	TGTGCCAGCAGCCCGGCACCGGGACAGACCTACGAGCAGTACTTC	CASSPAPGQTYEQYF
TRBD2	many	TRBV5-8	TRBJ2-1	TGTGCCAGCAGCCGATTGGGACTAGCGGTGAACAATGAGCAGTTCTTC	CASSRLGLAVNNEQFF
NA	NA	TRBV6-1	TRBJ1-5	TGTGCCAGCGCGAGGGACGATAGCAATCAGCCCCAGCATTTT	CASARDDSNQPQHF